This T cell receptor beta chain came from a study of CXCR3-negative and CXCR3-positive naive CD8 T cells. The germline V gene encodes CDR1 SGHTA and CDR2 FQGNSA. The CDR3 sequence is 18 residues long. The study made its TRB cDNA libraries by 5' RACE, adding UMI labels. TCRdb re-called the 5' RACE reads; every CDR3 protein appears as one record, without DNA. This table lists some 120,000 distinct CDR3 sequences. The study, taken as a whole, reports: Relative to CXCR3-negative naive cells, CXCR3-positive naive cells had more hydrophobic TRB CDR3s. The study found comparably high diversity in both naive subsets and much lower diversity in memory CD8+ cells.

Of note for this clonotype: The antigen is unknown.

This sequence was found in a human donor in good health. Some clones in this sample may be carry-over from other donors' samples. This sequence joins TRBV7-2 and TRBJ1-2; TCRdb gives TRBD1 as the D gene, but with no DNA this cannot be confirmed. The sample comprised naive CXCR3+ CD8+ T cells from blood. Subset of the sample: CD45RO-CCR7+CD27+CD95- naive CD8+ T cells expressing CXCR3 (TNR3+). CDR3 residues: CASSQWLRDRVSVGGYTF.